This T cell receptor beta chain was retrieved from a study of identical twins. Points from the study as a whole: Low generation probability was overrepresented in out-of-frame alpha sequences shared by twins.

The CDR3 consists of 13 residues. V lost 6 bases and J lost 6, with 18 bases in between. CDR1 is DFQATT and CDR2 is SNEGSKA in the germline V gene (reference sequence). All donors were healthy, and all were Caucasian. This clonotype has ten or more counts. Its antigen is unknown. Each cDNA held unique molecular identifiers, and template switching gave it a universal primer site. TCRdb re-called the 5' RACE reads through MiXCR, storing one row per CDR3 protein. This table holds about 570,000 distinct CDR3 sequences, 9.5% to 10% found once. Separately, the same data were catalogued under a study of yellow fever vaccine responses in identical twins. That source reports: Twins showed a vaccine T cell response that reportedly seemed partly convergent, partly personalized.

The rearrangement uses TRBV20-1 and TRBJ2-7, with D possibly being TRBD2 (6 bases). This receptor was obtained from a young woman in good health. The sequencing input was PBMCs. In DNA, the CDR3 is TGCAGTGCCCCCCCGGCGGGGTTACTCGAGCAGTACTTC. This translates into CSAPPAGLLEQYF.